This TCR beta chain is drawn from a study of OX40 agonist ivuxolimab in advanced cancers. Study at large: Ivuxolimab is an agonistic anti-OX40 (CD134) antibody, and patients were treated with it.

This CDR3 comprises 13 residues. Germline CDR1 and CDR2: MNHEY and SVGAGI. The V gene lost 5 bases and the J gene lost 7 bases, with 11 bases spanning the gap. Produced via immunoSEQ multiplex PCR; TCRdb's table is partial and in-frame only. This sample yields some 87,000 clones, of which about 90% are seen a single time; about 1.5% belongs to the top ten. The J gene is TRBJ2-2, the V gene TRBV6-5, with D perhaps being TRBD1 or TRBD2 (5 bases each). The material sequenced was CD4+ or CD8+ T cells sorted from blood, taken in a trial of the OX40 agonist ivuxolimab. The source is an adult with an advanced solid tumor such as melanoma, head and neck, liver or kidney cancer. CDR3 protein: CASSRDRSGELFF. The CDR3 DNA reads as TGTGCCAGCAGTCGGGACCGGAGCGGGGAGCTGTTTTTT.